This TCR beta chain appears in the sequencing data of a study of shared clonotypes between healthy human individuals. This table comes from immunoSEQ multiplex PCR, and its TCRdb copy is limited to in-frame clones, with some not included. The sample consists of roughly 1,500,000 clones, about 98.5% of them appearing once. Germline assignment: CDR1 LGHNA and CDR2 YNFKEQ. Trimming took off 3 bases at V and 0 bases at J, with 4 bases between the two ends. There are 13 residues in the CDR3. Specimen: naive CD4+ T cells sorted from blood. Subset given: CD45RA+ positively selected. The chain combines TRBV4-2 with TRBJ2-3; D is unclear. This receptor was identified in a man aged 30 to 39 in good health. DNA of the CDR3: TGTGCCAGCAGCCAGGCTAGCACAGATACGCAGTATTTT. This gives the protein CASSQASTDTQYF.